This TCR beta chain is from a study of T cells in Graves' hyperthyroidism and ophthalmopathy. Study-level points and caveats: Researchers found most expanded thyroid clonotypes above 0.001 in blood as well. From stable hyperthyroidism, ophthalmopathy was set apart by a 13 V-J model. Median prediction lead before ophthalmopathy onset was 5 to 7.5 months with the model.

Details on this clonotype: Its matching antigen is unknown.

The CDR3 is made up of 15 amino acids. The germline CDR1 and CDR2 sequences are LNHDA and SQIVND (reference sequence). Trimming cost V 3 bases and J 2 bases; bases outside gene matches: 2. Amplification of TCR beta CDR3 regions was performed using RNA transcripts as template. Carried out on the TCR CDR3, a first-round RT-PCR used the HTBI primer set. From the multiplex PCR reads, TCRdb called clonotypes with MiXCR, one entry per CDR3 protein. Of a few hundred thousand distinct CDR3 sequences in the sample, roughly an eighth were seen once. Input material: blood. This clonotype was sampled from a woman aged 40 to 55 with Graves' ophthalmopathy. The rearrangement links TRBV19 to TRBJ1-2; 11 bases are shared with TRBD1. The CDR3 spells CASSIRDRGNYGYTF. CDR3 in DNA: TGTGCCAGTAGTATCCGGGACAGGGGGAACTATGGCTACACCTTC.